This passage covers 27 T cell receptor beta chains from one sample sequenced in a study of T cell responses to AZD1222 COVID-19 vaccine. The assay was immunoSEQ multiplex PCR, and TCRdb's table has in-frame clones only and misses some. The sample contains 100,000 to 120,000 clones, around 93% of which appear only once. This specimen consisted of peripheral blood, obtained 28 days after the second AZD1222 dose. These receptor sequences come from an adult who received the AZD1222 COVID-19 vaccine.

This rearrangement joins TRBV9 to TRBJ2-1; 7 nucleotides line up with TRBD2. The trim removed 3 bases at V and 2 bases at J, leaving 2 bases unmatched. This CDR3 region has 14 residues. Germline assignment: CDR1 SGDLS and CDR2 YYNGEE. The CDR3 nucleotides are TGTGCCAGCAGCGGCCTAGCGGCCTACAATGAGCAGTTCTTC. Its protein product is CASSGLAAYNEQFF.

This rearrangement joins TRBV6-6 to TRBJ1-3; D not certain. The germline CDR1 and CDR2 sequences are MNHNY and SVGAGI (reference sequence). V lost 4 bases and J lost 8, with 12 bases in between. The CDR3 is 13 amino acids. The CDR3 coding sequence is TGTGCCAGCAGTTGGGAGCAGGTGGACACCATATATTTT. This codes for CASSWEQVDTIYF.

This sequence joins TRBV25-1 and TRBJ2-5; 7 bases line up with TRBD1. This CDR3 spans 15 amino acids. Trimming at V came to 6 bases and at J to 5 bases, leaving 12 bases not matched to a gene. Germline lookup yields CDR1 MGHDK and CDR2 SYGVNS. The CDR3 here is CASRSLTGVVETQYF. The CDR3 bases are TGTGCCAGCAGATCCCTTACAGGGGTGGTTGAGACCCAGTACTTC.

The chain combines TRBV19 with TRBJ2-1, with 15 bases identical to TRBD2. The CDR3 totals 17 residues. V lost 0 bases, J lost 8 bases, and 5 bases stayed unmatched. CDR1 is LNHDA and CDR2 is SQIVND in the germline V gene (reference sequence). CDR3 bases: TGTGCCAGTAGTATAGAGGGACTAGCGGGGGGCCGATATGAGCAGTTCTTC. It specifies CASSIEGLAGGRYEQFF.

This clone appeared once. The V call is TRBV27, the J call TRBJ1-1; the D is unclear. The germline gives CDR1 MNHEY, CDR2 SMNVEV (reference sequence). The CDR3 extends over 14 amino acids. V dropped 2 bases and J dropped 0 bases, with 7 bases sitting between them. CDR3 residues: CASSLTTVNTEAFF. The CDR3 nucleotides read TGTGCCAGCAGTTTAACTACAGTGAACACTGAAGCTTTCTTT.

This clone has a single count. The gene calls are TRBV5-1 and TRBJ2-5; D remains unclear. The germline gives CDR1 SGHRS, CDR2 YFSETQ. This CDR3 has 15 residues. V lost 0 bases, J lost 3 bases, and 12 bases lay in between. The CDR3 loop reads CASSLAVAEKETQYF. CDR3 coding DNA: TGCGCCAGCAGCTTGGCCGTGGCAGAGAAAGAGACCCAGTACTTC.

This chain connects TRBV7-9 to TRBJ2-1; no definite D call. The CDR3 runs 19 residues. Trimming stripped 4 bases from V and 2 bases from J, with 24 bases between. Germline V gene sequence: CDR1 SEHNR, CDR2 FQNEAQ (reference sequence). The CDR3 loop is CASSSPPSEVQLPYNEQFF. CDR3 DNA sequence: TGTGCCAGCAGCTCCCCTCCGAGCGAAGTTCAGCTCCCCTACAATGAGCAGTTCTTC.

The V call is TRBV28, the J call TRBJ1-3; possible D gene TRBD1, 6 bases. Per the germline V gene, CDR1 is MDHEN and CDR2 is SYDVKM. The V gene lost 6 bases and the J gene lost 3 bases, with 21 bases spanning the gap. The CDR3 runs to 17 residues. In nucleotides, the CDR3 is TGTGCCAGCAGCTCTAGGTGGGGGCCGCGGGGTGGAAACACCATATATTTT. It translates to CASSSRWGPRGGNTIYF.

The J gene is TRBJ1-6, the V gene TRBV2; 9 nucleotides line up with TRBD1. The germline V gene encodes CDR1 SNHLY and CDR2 FYNNEI. Trimming at V came to 6 bases and at J to 10 bases, leaving 13 bases not matched to a gene. CDR3 length equals 16 residues. CDR3 residues: CASSNRGQINHSPLHF. CDR3 nucleotide sequence: TGTGCCAGCAGCAACAGGGGGCAGATAAATCACTCACCCCTCCACTTT.

The V call is TRBV12-3 or TRBV12-4, the J call TRBJ2-7; TRBD1 matches at 7 bases. CDR3 length: 13 amino acids. V lost 5 bases and J lost 4; bases outside the gene matches: 5. The CDR3 spells CASSTYRGYEQYF. The CDR3 DNA reads TGTGCCAGCAGTACCTACAGGGGATACGAGCAGTACTTC.

The rearrangement links TRBV3-1 (or the pseudogene TRBV3-2) to TRBJ1-1, with D possibly matching TRBD1 (6 bases). Trimming shortened V by 1 base and J by 10 bases, and 13 bases separated the two germline ends. The CDR3 consists of 13 residues. Germline V lookup: CDR1 LGHDT, CDR2 YNNKEL (reference sequence). The CDR3 loop reads CASSQGTAKGAFF. CDR3 nucleotides: TGTGCCAGCAGCCAAGGGACAGCGAAAGGAGCTTTCTTT.

The genes are TRBV6-5 and TRBJ2-3; D gene uncertain. CDR1 and CDR2 from the germline V gene are MNHEY and SVGAGI. The CDR3 covers 14 residues. Trimming took off 7 bases at V and 0 bases at J, with 11 bases between the two ends. CDR3 in amino acids: CASTLGVSTDTQYF. The DNA of the CDR3 is TGTGCCAGCACGCTAGGAGTAAGCACAGATACGCAGTATTTT.

The rearrangement uses TRBV10-3 and TRBJ1-1; D might be TRBD1 (6 bases). The CDR3 loop spans 18 amino acids. The germline CDR1 and CDR2 sequences are ENHRY and SYGVKD. V lost 0 bases, J lost 7 bases, and 24 bases lay in between. CDR3 coding DNA: TGTGCCATCAGTGAGTCCGGAGTCAGCCAGGGGATGTTTAATGAAGCTTTCTTT. Residues: CAISESGVSQGMFNEAFF.

V usage is TRBV6-5 and J usage is TRBJ1-1, with D possibly being TRBD1 (6 bases). This CDR3 is built from 14 residues. CDR1 is MNHEY, CDR2 SVGAGI, per germline. The germline V and J ends were trimmed by 2 bases and 4 bases, with 11 bases remaining between them. The CDR3 loop is CASSYPARGTEAFF. As DNA, the CDR3 is TGTGCCAGCAGTTACCCGGCCAGGGGCACTGAAGCTTTCTTT.

The CDR3 nucleotides are TGTGCCAGCAGTTACTCGTCTAGCGGGAGAGGTGAGCAGTTCTTC. Protein: CASSYSSSGRGEQFF. This sequence joins TRBV6-2 or TRBV6-3 and TRBJ2-1; 10 bases align to TRBD2. The V segment lost 0 bases and the J segment 9 bases; nucleotides outside the gene matches: 5. The CDR3 sequence is 15 residues long. Germline V gives CDR1 MNHEY, CDR2 SVGEGT.

Only one count was recorded for this clone. The genes are TRBV5-1 and TRBJ1-5, with TRBD1 matching over 9 bases. Germline V CDR1 and CDR2: SGHRS, YFSETQ. The CDR3 is 15 residues long. V trimming: 2 bases; J trimming: 4 bases; junction bases outside the gene matches: 4. CDR3 loop: CASSFGQGPNQPQHF. DNA for the CDR3: TGCGCCAGCAGCTTCGGACAGGGGCCGAATCAGCCCCAGCATTTT.

The J gene is TRBJ2-1, the V gene TRBV10-2; 7 positions match TRBD1. This CDR3 is built from 15 residues. Trimming removed 6 bases from V and 3 bases from J; junction bases left unmatched: 8. Germline CDR1 reads WSHSY; CDR2 reads SAAADI. CDR3 in DNA: TGCGCCAGCAGCTCCGCCGGGACAGTCTACAATGAGCAGTTCTTC. It encodes CASSSAGTVYNEQFF.

V is TRBV5-4 and J is TRBJ1-6; D is perhaps TRBD1 (6 bases). The CDR3 is made up of 14 amino acids. CDR1 SGHNT and CDR2 YYREEE come from the germline V gene (reference sequence). The ends were cut back, 3 bases at V and 10 bases at J, with 14 bases in the middle. In nucleotides, the CDR3 is TGTGCCAGCAGCTCACCGGGACACAACTCACCCCTCCACTTT. Protein: CASSSPGHNSPLHF.

The chain has TRBV19 and TRBJ2-7, with 11 nucleotides matching TRBD2. V was clipped by 5 bases and J by 0 bases; unmatched bases: 3. Germline loops: CDR1 LNHDA, CDR2 SQIVND (reference sequence). This CDR3 contains 15 residues. Here the CDR3 DNA reads TGTGCCAGTAGTTGGGGACTAGCGGACTCCTACGAGCAGTACTTC. It specifies CASSWGLADSYEQYF.

This clone was counted once. The gene calls are TRBV19 and TRBJ1-2; 9 nucleotides agree with TRBD1. The CDR3 is 13 residues long. CDR1 is LNHDA and CDR2 is SQIVND in the germline V gene (reference sequence). Trimming took 10 bases from V and 2 from J; bases not matched to a gene: 5. For the CDR3, the DNA is TGTGCCACAACCGGGACAGGGAACTATGGCTACACCTTC. Translated, it gives CATTGTGNYGYTF.

This clone was found a few times. The rearrangement joins TRBV6-6 to TRBJ2-7; 10 bases match TRBD2. The CDR3 is 19 residues long. V lost 6 bases, J lost 2 bases, and 19 bases stayed unmatched. The germline CDR1 and CDR2 sequences are MNHNY and SVGAGI (reference sequence). The CDR3 bases are TGTGCCAGCAGCTCAGGGATGGCTAGCGGGGGTCCACCTACCTACGAGCAGTACTTC. Protein sequence: CASSSGMASGGPPTYEQYF.

The chain employs TRBV19 and TRBJ2-2; 13 positions agree with TRBD2. CDR3 length: 18 amino acids. The germline V gene encodes CDR1 LNHDA and CDR2 SQIVND (reference sequence). V was pared by 3 bases and J by 2 bases, with 6 bases of the junction left unmatched. The CDR3 sequence: CASSMGLAGFYNTGELFF. As DNA, the CDR3 is TGTGCCAGTAGTATGGGACTAGCGGGGTTCTATAACACCGGGGAGCTGTTTTTT.

This chain uses TRBV6-9 with TRBJ1-5; 10 nucleotides align to TRBD1. Germline lookup yields CDR1 MNHGY and CDR2 SVAAGI. V lost 1 base and J lost 2; bases outside the gene matches: 2. The CDR3 has 16 amino acids. This CDR3 reads CASSYWGQGCNQPQHF. For the CDR3, the DNA is TGTGCCAGCAGTTATTGGGGACAGGGGTGCAATCAGCCCCAGCATTTT.

This chain links TRBV5-1 with TRBJ1-1; weak D call: TRBD1 (5 bases). The germline V gene has CDR1 SGHRS and CDR2 YFSETQ. The length of the CDR3 is 14 residues. V lost 4 bases and J 0 bases, leaving 10 bases between the germline ends. DNA of the CDR3: TGCGCCAGCAGCACCGCGGGGCTGAACACTGAAGCTTTCTTT. This encodes CASSTAGLNTEAFF.

The rearrangement joins TRBV4-2 to TRBJ1-5, with a tentative D call TRBD1 (5 bases). Germline CDR1 is LGHNA and CDR2 is YNFKEQ. The CDR3 totals 13 residues. V lost 0 bases and J 6 bases, leaving 6 bases between the germline ends. The CDR3 nucleotides read TGTGCCAGCAGCCAAGAAGGGACTCAGCCCCAGCATTTT. Translated, it gives CASSQEGTQPQHF.

The rearrangement joins TRBV24-1 to TRBJ1-5; TRBD1 agrees at 7 bases. The CDR3 contains 20 residues. The V gene's germline CDR1 is KGHDR and CDR2 SFDVKD. V shed 3 bases and J 0 bases; nucleotides not matched to a gene: 16. The CDR3: CATSDRQGLLIPYSNQPQHF. In nucleotides, the CDR3 is TGTGCCACCAGTGATCGACAGGGACTCCTAATACCCTATAGCAATCAGCCCCAGCATTTT.

The chain recombines TRBV3-1 (or the pseudogene TRBV3-2) with TRBJ2-1; 7 bases line up with TRBD2. The CDR3 spans 16 residues. Germline V gene lookup returns CDR1 LGHDT and CDR2 YNNKEL (reference sequence). J lost 3 bases, V lost 1 base, and 6 bases had no gene match. The CDR3 is CASSQGLAVNYNEQFF. CDR3 bases: TGTGCCAGCAGCCAAGGGCTAGCGGTCAACTACAATGAGCAGTTCTTC.